This TCR beta chain was sequenced for a study of regulatory T cells in long-lasting Graves disease. Study overall: Persistence in Graves' disease required over 5 years of antithyroid drugs plus positive TSH receptor antibodies.

Time point: persistent/refractory GD, antithyroid drugs over 5 years with positive TRAb. Generation of the TCR library employed RNA extracted from PBMCs. Assembly of TCR beta libraries relied on iRepertoire HTBI primers together with Arm-PCR of CDR3 regions. MiXCR was run by TCRdb on the multiplex PCR reads, yielding one entry per CDR3 protein. The sample contains a few hundred thousand distinct CDR3 sequences, around a quarter of which appear only once. The CDR3 runs 13 residues. With 1 base clipped from V and 8 bases from J, the junction kept 1 base outside the gene matches. Germline-derived CDR1 and CDR2 are SGHVS and FQNEAQ. Study-level findings and limits: More public clonotypes were shared by persistent patients (approximately 3,000) than by new patients (roughly 1,000). Persistent disease exhibited a predilection for TRBV28, TRBJ1-2 and TRBJ2-5.

On this clonotype: Its target is not known.

This receptor was obtained from a female donor with Graves disease. The chain recombines TRBV7-8 with TRBJ2-2, with TRBD2 matching 7 bases. The sample was peripheral blood mononuclear cells (PBMCs), taken when the disease was refractory, from a patient treated with antithyroid drugs. The CDR3 nucleotides read TGTGCCAGCAGCTTAGTCGGGAGGGGGGAGCTGTTTTTT. Protein: CASSLVGRGELFF.